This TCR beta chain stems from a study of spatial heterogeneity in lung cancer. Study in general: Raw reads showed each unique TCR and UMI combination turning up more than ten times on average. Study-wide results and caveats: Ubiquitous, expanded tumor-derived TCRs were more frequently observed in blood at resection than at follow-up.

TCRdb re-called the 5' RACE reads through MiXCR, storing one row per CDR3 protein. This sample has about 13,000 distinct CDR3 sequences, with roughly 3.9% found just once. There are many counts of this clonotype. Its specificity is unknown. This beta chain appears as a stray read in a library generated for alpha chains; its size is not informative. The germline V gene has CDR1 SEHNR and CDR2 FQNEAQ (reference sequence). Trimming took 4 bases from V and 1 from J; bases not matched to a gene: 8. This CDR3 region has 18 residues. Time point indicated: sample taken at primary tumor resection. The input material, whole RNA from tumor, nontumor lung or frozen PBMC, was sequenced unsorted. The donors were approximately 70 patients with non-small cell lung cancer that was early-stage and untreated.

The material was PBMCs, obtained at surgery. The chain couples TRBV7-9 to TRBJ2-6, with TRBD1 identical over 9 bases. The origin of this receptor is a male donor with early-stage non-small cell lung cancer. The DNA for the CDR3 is TGTGCCAGCAGCTCCTTAAGAGACAGGGGGTCTGGGGCCAACGTCCTGACTTTC. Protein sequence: CASSSLRDRGSGANVLTF.